This TCR beta chain is drawn from a study of T cells in Graves' hyperthyroidism and ophthalmopathy. The investigators amplified TCR beta CDR3 regions from RNA transcripts. HTBI primers were employed in a first-round RT-PCR of the TCR CDR3. One entry per CDR3 protein results from TCRdb running MiXCR on the multiplex PCR reads. The sample consists of about 700,000 distinct CDR3 sequences, about 15% of them appearing once. This clonotype was seen many times. The germline V gene encodes CDR1 GTSNPN and CDR2 SVGIG (reference sequence). V lost 4 bases, J lost 5 bases, and 7 bases stayed unmatched. CDR3 size: 14 residues.

The chain uses TRBV30 and TRBJ2-2; TRBD1 matches at 7 bases. This clonotype originated in a young woman with Graves' hyperthyroidism. The specimen sequenced was blood. CDR3 amino acids: CAWIDREGTGELFF. CDR3 coding DNA: TGTGCCTGGATCGACAGGGAAGGGACCGGGGAGCTGTTTTTT.